This TCR beta chain stems from a study of CD8+ T cells in alopecia areata. Study results and caveats: Greater clonality was observed in lesional scalp samples, especially alopecia totalis/universalis, versus normal scalp. Scalp samples also contribute reads from the resident alphabeta T cells found in normal skin.

CDR1 SGHVS and CDR2 FNYEAQ come from the germline V gene. This CDR3 comprises 14 residues. Germline trimming cut 5 bases from V and 7 bases from J; bases unmatched to any gene: 11. This clone was recorded a few times. Its antigen is still unknown. Reverse transcribed after extraction, RNA yielded cDNA as the sequencing template. Data came from immunoSEQ multiplex PCR; TCRdb stores just in-frame clones and leaves some out. Of some 80,000 clones listed, approximately 72% are singletons. The treatment is: oral pan-JAK inhibitor, 5-10 mg twice daily. Sequenced here: CD8+ T cells sorted from blood, sampled at week 24, from a patient treated with tofacitinib. This sequence originates from a human donor with alopecia areata. The chain links TRBV7-6 to TRBJ2-7; 7 positions match TRBD1. In DNA form, the CDR3 reads TGTGCCAGCAGCGAGCAGACAGGGCAGGGAGAGCAGTACTTC. Translated, it gives CASSEQTGQGEQYF.